The clone carrying this TCR beta chain appeared a few times. Researchers took RNA transcripts and amplified the TCR beta CDR3 regions from them. The HTBI set primed first-round TCR CDR3 RT-PCR. A single record per CDR3 protein comes from TCRdb applying MiXCR to the multiplex PCR reads. Here the sample spans approximately 560,000 distinct CDR3 sequences, less than 20% being singletons. This CDR3 has 19 residues. Per the germline V gene, CDR1 is MNHEY and CDR2 is SVGAGI. J gave up 1 base and V 2 bases, and 15 bases lay outside the gene matches. The sample comes from a study of T cells in Graves' hyperthyroidism and ophthalmopathy. Clinicians diagnosed patients from clinical symptoms, serum thyroxine and TRAb, thyroid ultrasound and orbital computed tomography. PBMCs were derived from approximately 10 ml fresh peripheral blood.

V usage is TRBV6-5 and J usage is TRBJ1-1; 8 bases match TRBD1. Sample: blood. The receptor's source is a woman between 25 and 40 years old with Graves' hyperthyroidism. The CDR3 coding sequence is TGTGCCAGCAGTTACGCCCAAGGACAGGGTCTGGTGGGGAACACTGAAGCTTTCTTT. Its protein product is CASSYAQGQGLVGNTEAFF.